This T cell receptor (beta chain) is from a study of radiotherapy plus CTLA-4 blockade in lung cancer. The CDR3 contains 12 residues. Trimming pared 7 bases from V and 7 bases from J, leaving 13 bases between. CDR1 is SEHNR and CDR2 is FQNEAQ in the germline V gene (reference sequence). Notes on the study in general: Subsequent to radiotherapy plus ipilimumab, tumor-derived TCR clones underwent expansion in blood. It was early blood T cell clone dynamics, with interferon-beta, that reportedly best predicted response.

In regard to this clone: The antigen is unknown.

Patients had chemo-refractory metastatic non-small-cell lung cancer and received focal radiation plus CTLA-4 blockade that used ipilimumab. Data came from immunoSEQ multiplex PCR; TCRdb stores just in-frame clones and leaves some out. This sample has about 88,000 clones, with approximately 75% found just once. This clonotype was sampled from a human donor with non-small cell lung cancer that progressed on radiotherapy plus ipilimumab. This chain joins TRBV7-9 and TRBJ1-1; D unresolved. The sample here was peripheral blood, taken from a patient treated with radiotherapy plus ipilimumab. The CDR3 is CASNRDTVEAFF. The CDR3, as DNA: TGTGCCAGCAACCGTGATACAGTTGAAGCTTTCTTT.